These 12 T cell receptor beta chains originate from one sample sequenced in a study of early T cells in non-severe SARS-CoV-2 infection. TCRdb ran MiXCR on the 5' RACE reads and lists one entry per CDR3 protein. There are roughly 50,000 distinct CDR3 sequences in the sample; 6% to 8% occur only once, and 4.5% to 7% lies in the top ten. The sample taken for sequencing was whole blood. All receptors come from an adult who was a healthcare worker with PCR-confirmed SARS-CoV-2 infection or an uninfected control (not recorded which).

Ten or more counts support this clonotype. The V call is TRBV7-2, the J call TRBJ2-3, with 11 positions matching TRBD2. V dropped 4 bases and J dropped 0; count of bases not matched to a gene: 3. The V gene's germline CDR1 is SGHTA and CDR2 FQGNSA. This CDR3 spans 16 amino acids. The CDR3 region is CASSYRLAGSTDTQYF. Written as DNA, the CDR3 is TGTGCCAGCAGCTACCGACTAGCGGGGAGCACAGATACGCAGTATTTT.

The sample holds many counts of this clonotype. As DNA, the CDR3 is TGCGCCAGCAGCTTAGGCAACTCCTACAATGAGCAGTTCTTC. Its translation: CASSLGNSYNEQFF. The V and J genes are TRBV5-1 and TRBJ2-1; D is unclear. This CDR3 is 14 amino acids long. Germline V gives CDR1 SGHRS, CDR2 YFSETQ. V lost 2 bases and J lost 0, with 6 bases in between.

The gene calls are TRBV6-2 or TRBV6-3 and TRBJ2-3; D is possibly TRBD1 or TRBD2 (6 bases each). The CDR3 is made up of 15 amino acids. Trimming left V 6 bases short and J 5 bases short, with 18 bases between. In germline, CDR1 is MNHEY, CDR2 SVGEGT. DNA of the CDR3: TGTGCCAGCAGGTTTGTGGGGGGCCGGGGAGATACGCAGTATTTT. Protein: CASRFVGGRGDTQYF.

Many counts were recorded for this clonotype. The chain employs TRBV2 and TRBJ2-7; the D call may be TRBD1 or TRBD2 (6 bases each). Germline values: CDR1 SNHLY, CDR2 FYNNEI. CDR3 length equals 14 residues. Trimming took off 6 bases at V and 2 bases at J, with 14 bases between the two ends. The CDR3 coding sequence is TGTGCCAGCAGGAAGGAGGGGGGTACCTACGAGCAGTACTTC. Translated: CASRKEGGTYEQYF.

This clonotype was counted only a few times. This sequence joins TRBV18 and TRBJ2-5; unclear D gene. This CDR3 comprises 11 residues. Between the trimmed V and J ends, which lost 2 bases and 4 bases, there was a span of 2 bases. Germline V CDR1 and CDR2: KGHSH, LQKENI. The CDR3 DNA is TGTGCCAGCTCACCAGTAGAGACCCAGTACTTC. Protein: CASSPVETQYF.

Many counts were recorded for this clonotype. The chain is built from TRBV5-1 and TRBJ1-1; 9 bases line up with TRBD1. The CDR3 contains 12 residues. The V and J ends lost 4 bases and 10 bases, in that order; junction bases with no gene match: 5. CDR1 and CDR2 (germline): SGHRS, YFSETQ. DNA of the CDR3: TGCGCCAGCAGCCACCCGGACAGGGGAGCTTTCTTT. This sequence encodes CASSHPDRGAFF.

In its sample, this clonotype was seen many times. The rearrangement links TRBV18 to TRBJ1-1; D ambiguous. Germline CDR1 and CDR2: KGHSH and LQKENI. V was trimmed by 3 bases and J by 0 bases, leaving 11 bases between them. CDR3 length: 15 residues. The CDR3 is CASSPVAGMNTEAFF. The CDR3 coding sequence is TGTGCCAGCTCACCCGTTGCGGGGATGAACACTGAAGCTTTCTTT.

V and J are TRBV6-1 and TRBJ2-3; D gene ambiguous. V was clipped by 7 bases and J by 0 bases, with 14 bases between them. The length of the CDR3 is 15 residues. In germline, CDR1 is MNHNS, CDR2 SASEGT. Here the CDR3 reads CASTAGPASTDTQYF. The CDR3 nucleotides are TGTGCCAGCACTGCCGGACCGGCTAGCACAGATACGCAGTATTTT.

This clonotype was counted a few times. CDR3 nucleotide sequence: TGTGCCAGCAGCTTAGGACTTTCCGAGCAGTACTTC. Protein sequence: CASSLGLSEQYF. The chain couples TRBV7-9 to TRBJ2-7; no firm D call. In germline, CDR1 is SEHNR, CDR2 FQNEAQ (reference sequence). V gave up 1 base and J gave up 6 bases, with 7 bases separating them. This CDR3 is 12 amino acids long.

This clonotype has at least ten counts. V and J are TRBV4-3 and TRBJ1-6; no firm D call. Germline V lookup: CDR1 LGHNA, CDR2 YSLEER. V dropped 1 base and J dropped 10 bases, with 8 bases sitting between them. The CDR3 runs 13 residues. The CDR3 spells CASSQVALSPLHF. Here the CDR3 DNA reads TGCGCCAGCAGCCAAGTGGCGTTGTCACCCCTCCACTTT.

This clonotype was counted many times. The DNA for the CDR3 is TGCAGTGCCCCGGGGACGGGGAGCAAATATGGCTACACCTTC. This encodes CSAPGTGSKYGYTF. The chain carries TRBV20-1 and TRBJ1-2; D possibly corresponds to TRBD1 (5 bases). This CDR3 spans 14 amino acids. Germline V gives CDR1 DFQATT, CDR2 SNEGSKA (reference sequence). The V end lost 6 bases, the J end lost 5 bases, and 19 bases lay between the germline ends.

V usage is TRBV7-2 and J usage is TRBJ2-3; D is undetermined. The CDR3 has 14 amino acids. V was pared by 1 base and J by 2 bases, with 7 bases between. From germline, CDR1 is SGHTA and CDR2 FQGNSA. In DNA form, the CDR3 reads TGTGCCAGCAGCTTAGGGGTCCCCACAGATACGCAGTATTTT. Protein sequence: CASSLGVPTDTQYF. The whole variable domain, filled in from reference TRBV7-2 and TRBJ2-3, reads GAGVSQSPSNKVTEKGKDVELRCDPISGHTALYWYRQSLGQGLEFLIYFQGNSAPDKSGLPSDRFSAERTGGSVSTLTIQRTQQEDSAVYLCASSLGVPTDTQYFGPGTRLTVL.